This TCR beta chain was identified in a study of blood T cell repertoires in COVID-19. At the level of the study: COVID-19 samples from acute and convalescent phases originated in the United States, Italy and Spain. Nucleic acid was either cDNA or gDNA, and it came from T cells, B-cell-depleted T cells, or PBMCs.

In germline, CDR1 is ENHRY, CDR2 SYGVKD. The CDR3 has 14 amino acids. J gave up 1 base and V 9 bases, and 2 bases lay outside the gene matches. In the original processing: Nucleated cell number was recorded as an estimate derived from reference gene primer amplification. Produced via immunoSEQ multiplex PCR; TCRdb's table is partial and in-frame only. V, J and clone size derive from that table, while D and trimming were established from the DNA sequence. This table has under 95,000 clones, 65% to 90% appearing once. Sequencing was performed on peripheral blood. The sequence derives from a woman over 75 with acute or convalescent COVID-19. V gene TRBV10-3 combines with J gene TRBJ2-3, with 12 bases identical to TRBD2. CDR3 amino acids: CAISSGGGTDTQYF. The CDR3 DNA sequence: TGTGCCATTTCTAGCGGGGGGGGCACAGATACGCAGTATTTT.